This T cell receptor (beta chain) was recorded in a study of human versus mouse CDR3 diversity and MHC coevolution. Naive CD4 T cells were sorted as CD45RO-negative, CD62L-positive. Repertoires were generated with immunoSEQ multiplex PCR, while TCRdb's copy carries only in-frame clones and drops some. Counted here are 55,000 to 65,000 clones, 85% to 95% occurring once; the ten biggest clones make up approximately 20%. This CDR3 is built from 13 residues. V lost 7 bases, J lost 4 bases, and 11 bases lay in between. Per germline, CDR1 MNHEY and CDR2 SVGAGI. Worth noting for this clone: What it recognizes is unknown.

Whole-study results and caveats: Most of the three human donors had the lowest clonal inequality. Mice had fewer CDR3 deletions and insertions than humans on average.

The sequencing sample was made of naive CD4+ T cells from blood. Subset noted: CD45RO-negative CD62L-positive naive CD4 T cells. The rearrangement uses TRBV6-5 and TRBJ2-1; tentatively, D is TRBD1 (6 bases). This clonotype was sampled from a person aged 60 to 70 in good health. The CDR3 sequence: CASTGTKYNEQFF. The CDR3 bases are TGTGCCAGCACCGGGACAAAGTACAATGAGCAGTTCTTC.